The next 4 T cell receptor beta chains were all read from a single sample in a study of siplizumab effects on memory and regulatory T cells. The data were produced by immunoSEQ multiplex PCR, yet TCRdb's version contains in-frame clones alone and is incomplete. This table holds about 82,000 clones, approximately 86% found once. Sample: Tregs sorted from blood. These receptor sequences come from a human donor in good health.

The J gene is TRBJ2-7, the V gene TRBV18, with TRBD1 matching 7 bases. CDR1 and CDR2 from the germline V gene are KGHSH and LQKENI. J lost 7 bases, V lost 4 bases, and 7 bases had no gene match. CDR3 length equals 13 residues. The CDR3 nucleotides read TGTGCCAGCTCACGGGACAGCTCTGGAGAGCAGTACTTC. Protein product: CASSRDSSGEQYF.

V is TRBV10-3 and J is TRBJ2-3; D unresolved. The ends were cut back, 10 bases at V and 1 base at J, with 6 bases in the middle. This CDR3 region has 11 residues. Per the germline V gene, CDR1 is ENHRY and CDR2 is SYGVKD. CDR3 in DNA: TGTGCCACTGGGGGCACAGATACGCAGTATTTT. Translating gives CATGGTDTQYF.

This clone appeared a few times. This sequence joins TRBV5-5 and TRBJ1-1; D gene uncertain. V was shortened by 4 bases and J by 4 bases, with 11 bases between the two germline ends. The CDR3 totals 13 residues. In germline, CDR1 is SGHKS, CDR2 YYEKEE (reference sequence). The CDR3 DNA reads as TGTGCCAGCAGCACCGATCCCGGCACTGAAGCTTTCTTT. This encodes CASSTDPGTEAFF.

This sequence joins TRBV2 and TRBJ2-2, with TRBD1 matching over 7 bases. This CDR3 has 14 amino acids. Germline loops: CDR1 SNHLY, CDR2 FYNNEI. V was clipped by 6 bases and J by 1 base; unmatched bases: 2. Here the CDR3 reads CASRRQGNTGELFF. CDR3 sequence (DNA): TGTGCCAGCAGGCGACAGGGGAACACCGGGGAGCTGTTTTTT.